Below are 18 T cell receptor beta chains sequenced from a single sample in a study of human T cells and chemical hapten exposure. Time point here: patch test 1, 2 weeks after DPC sensitization. The treatment was: therapeutic diphenylcyclopropenone sensitization with weekly scalp DPC. TCRdb passed the RACE reads through MiXCR, listing each CDR3 protein once. The sample records 70,000 to 75,000 distinct CDR3 sequences, approximately 35% being singletons. Sequencing used whole blood, obtained in connection with sensitization to the hapten diphenylcyclopropenone (DPC). All receptors derive from a man aged 35 to 55 with alopecia areata. Some clones in this sample may be carry-over from other donors' samples.

This clonotype was counted only a few times. At one end, the junction sequence differs from germline, possibly due to a read error. The gene calls are TRBV20-1 and TRBJ1-5, with TRBD1 matching over 7 bases. The CDR3 is 14 amino acids. Germline V gene lookup returns CDR1 DFQATT and CDR2 SNEGSKA (reference sequence). CDR3 nucleotides: TGCAGTGCTAGGGACAGGCCCAATCTTCAGTCCCAGCATTTT. It codes for CSARDRPNLQSQHF.

This clonotype was detected many times. V gene TRBV20-1 combines with J gene TRBJ2-7, with 11 positions matching TRBD2. With V trimmed by 6 bases and J by 4 bases, 8 bases remained unmatched. This CDR3 has 14 amino acids. Per germline, CDR1 DFQATT and CDR2 SNEGSKA (reference sequence). The CDR3 protein is CSASLAGAGYEQYF. DNA of the CDR3: TGCAGTGCCTCACTAGCGGGAGCAGGGTACGAGCAGTACTTC.

This sequence joins TRBV20-1 and TRBJ2-2; the match to TRBD2 covers 7 bases. Germline assignment: CDR1 DFQATT and CDR2 SNEGSKA (reference sequence). Trimming took 5 bases from V and 3 from J; bases not matched to a gene: 18. This CDR3 is 18 amino acids long. This CDR3 is CSASPLLSSGIDTGELFF. For the CDR3, the DNA is TGCAGTGCTTCCCCCCTCTTATCCAGCGGGATTGACACCGGGGAGCTGTTTTTT.

The chain carries TRBV7-2 and TRBJ2-3; D perhaps matches TRBD1 (6 bases). The CDR3 spans 15 residues. Germline V gene lookup returns CDR1 SGHTA and CDR2 FQGNSA. Between the trimmed V and J ends, which lost 5 bases and 2 bases, there was a span of 14 bases. CDR3 coding DNA: TGTGCCAGCAGCGAAACGGGACAACACACAGATACGCAGTATTTT. Residues: CASSETGQHTDTQYF.

The chain links TRBV6-6 to TRBJ1-5; no firm D call. Trimming cost V 2 bases and J 1 base, with 9 bases left between them. Germline CDR1 is MNHNY and CDR2 is SVGAGI (reference sequence). This CDR3 region has 15 residues. As DNA, the CDR3 is TGTGCCAGCAGTTACGCGGGTGGAAGCAATCAGCCCCAGCATTTT. Encoded protein: CASSYAGGSNQPQHF.

This chain joins TRBV6-1 and TRBJ2-7; 12 nucleotides match TRBD2. The CDR3 spans 19 residues. The ends lost 2 bases at V and 9 bases at J; junction bases unmatched: 20. Looked up from germline, CDR1 is MNHNS and CDR2 is SASEGT. The CDR3 sequence is CASSEKVLAGGTPRVAQYF. CDR3 nucleotide sequence: TGTGCCAGCAGTGAAAAGGTACTAGCGGGAGGCACTCCGAGGGTCGCGCAGTACTTC.

This clonotype was seen more than once but under ten times. The chain couples TRBV24-1 to TRBJ1-5, with unresolved D. The germline V and J ends were trimmed by 4 bases and 5 bases, with 5 bases remaining between them. The germline V gene has CDR1 KGHDR and CDR2 SFDVKD. The CDR3 is 12 residues long. DNA of the CDR3: TGTGCCACCAGTGACCCCGATCAGCCCCAGCATTTT. Encoded protein: CATSDPDQPQHF.

The chain employs TRBV29-1 and TRBJ2-2, with TRBD1 matching over 7 bases. Unmatched junction bases numbered 7, after V lost 6 bases and J lost 6 bases. Germline V gives CDR1 SQVTM, CDR2 ANQGSEA. The CDR3 sequence is 13 residues long. The CDR3 loop reads CSVEGQRPGELFF. The CDR3 nucleotides read TGCAGCGTCGAGGGACAGAGGCCCGGGGAGCTGTTTTTT.

This chain joins TRBV20-1 and TRBJ2-1; a possible D gene is TRBD2 (5 bases). Germline CDR1 DFQATT, CDR2 SNEGSKA (reference sequence). The CDR3 length is 14 residues. The V end lost 7 bases, the J end lost 0 bases, and 13 bases lay between the germline ends. CDR3 coding DNA: TGCAGTGGCAGGACTGGGGTCTCCTACAATGAGCAGTTCTTC. This translates into CSGRTGVSYNEQFF.

V usage is TRBV28 and J usage is TRBJ2-7; 7 bases map to TRBD2. Germline CDR1 reads MDHEN; CDR2 reads SYDVKM. This CDR3 is built from 16 residues. V was clipped by 8 bases and J by 2 bases; unmatched bases: 15. CDR3 DNA: TGTGCCAGCGTCGGGACTATCAGCGGGTCTACCTACGAGCAGTACTTC. Residues: CASVGTISGSTYEQYF.

The J gene is TRBJ2-4, the V gene TRBV2; D ambiguous. Germline V gene lookup returns CDR1 SNHLY and CDR2 FYNNEI. The germline V and J ends were trimmed by 4 bases and 0 bases, with 13 bases remaining between them. The CDR3 is 16 amino acids. CDR3 DNA sequence: TGTGCCAGCAGTGGAGACCCGACTGGAGCCAAAAACATTCAGTACTTC. Encoded protein: CASSGDPTGAKNIQYF. Full variable domain (remainder filled in from reference TRBV2 and TRBJ2-4): EPEVTQTPSHQVTQMGQEVILRCVPISNHLYFYWYRQILGQKVEFLVSFYNNEISEKSEIFDDQFSVERPDGSNFTLKIRSTKLEDSAMYFCASSGDPTGAKNIQYFGAGTRLSVL.

The table lists this clonotype with a few counts. The J gene is TRBJ2-3, the V gene TRBV20-1, with D perhaps being TRBD1 or TRBD2 (6 bases each). There are 14 residues in the CDR3. Germline CDR1 DFQATT, CDR2 SNEGSKA (reference sequence). The V end was cut by 5 bases, the J end by 2 bases, with 14 bases between. The CDR3 region has the DNA TGCAGTGCTCCCAAGCCGGGGGCCACAGATACGCAGTATTTT. Amino acids: CSAPKPGATDTQYF.

This clonotype is medium-sized (0.01 to 0.1%) by share. The rearrangement links TRBV3-1 to TRBJ1-1; D is perhaps TRBD1 (5 bases). The CDR3 runs to 15 residues. Germline CDR1 is LGHDT and CDR2 is YNNKEL (reference sequence). The V end lost 0 bases, the J end lost 5 bases, and 13 bases lay between the germline ends. The CDR3 loop is CASSQDSGLVTEAFF. The CDR3 region has the DNA TGTGCCAGCAGCCAAGATTCAGGGCTAGTAACTGAAGCTTTCTTT.

The chain couples TRBV5-1 to TRBJ2-6; D is uncertain. This CDR3 spans 14 amino acids. With 2 bases removed from V and 4 bases from J, the gap between germline ends came to 7 bases. Germline V gene data show CDR1 as SGHRS and CDR2 as YFSETQ. The CDR3 sequence: CASSLVPGANVLTF. DNA for the CDR3: TGCGCCAGCAGCTTAGTTCCAGGGGCCAACGTCCTGACTTTC. Drawing the rest from reference TRBV5-1 and TRBJ2-6, the complete variable domain is KAGVTQTPRYLIKTRGQQVTLSCSPISGHRSVSWYQQTPGQGLQFLFEYFSETQRNKGNFPGRFSGRQFSNSRSEMNVSTLELGDSALYLCASSLVPGANVLTFGAGSRLTVL.

The V and J genes are TRBV5-5 and TRBJ2-7, with D possibly matching TRBD1 (6 bases). CDR1 and CDR2 (germline): SGHKS, YYEKEE (reference sequence). The CDR3 contains 14 residues. V lost 5 bases, J lost 1 base, and 13 bases lay in between. CDR3 region: CASRTGLSSYEQYF. The DNA for the CDR3 is TGTGCCAGCAGGACAGGTCTTTCATCCTACGAGCAGTACTTC.

This clonotype appeared a few times. The chain employs TRBV6-5 and TRBJ2-3, with 11 bases lining up with TRBD2. J was trimmed by 3 bases and V by 4 bases; bases with no gene match: 3. This CDR3 has 15 residues. Germline CDR1 and CDR2: MNHEY and SVGAGI. The CDR3 sequence: CASSSPSGRTDTQYF. DNA of the CDR3: TGTGCCAGCAGTTCCCCTAGCGGGAGGACAGATACGCAGTATTTT.

CDR3 sequence reads: CATSELYRADTQYF. CDR3 coding DNA: TGTGCCACCAGTGAACTATACAGGGCAGATACGCAGTATTTT. The rearrangement joins TRBV24-1 to TRBJ2-3; TRBD1 might be the D (6 bases). The CDR3 runs 14 residues. The V gene lost 4 bases and the J gene lost 4 bases, with 11 bases spanning the gap. Germline CDR1 KGHDR, CDR2 SFDVKD.

The chain employs TRBV6-2 or TRBV6-3 and TRBJ2-3; D unclear. This CDR3 has 12 amino acids. V was shortened by 10 bases and J by 3 bases, with 11 bases between the two germline ends. In germline, CDR1 is MNHEY, CDR2 SVGEGT. DNA for the CDR3: TGTGCCACCGGAGAACTTACAGATACGCAGTATTTT. Protein sequence: CATGELTDTQYF.